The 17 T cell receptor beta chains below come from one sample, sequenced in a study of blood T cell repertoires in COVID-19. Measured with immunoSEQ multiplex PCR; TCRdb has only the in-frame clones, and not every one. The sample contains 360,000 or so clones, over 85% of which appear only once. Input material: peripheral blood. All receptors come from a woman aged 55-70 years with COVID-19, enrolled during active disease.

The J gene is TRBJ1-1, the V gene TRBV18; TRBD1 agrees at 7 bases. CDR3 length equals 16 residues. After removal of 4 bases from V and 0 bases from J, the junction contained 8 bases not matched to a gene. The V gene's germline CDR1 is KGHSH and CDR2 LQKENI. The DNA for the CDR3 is TGTGCCAGCTCACAAGATCGACAGGGTTTGAACACTGAAGCTTTCTTT. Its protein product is CASSQDRQGLNTEAFF.

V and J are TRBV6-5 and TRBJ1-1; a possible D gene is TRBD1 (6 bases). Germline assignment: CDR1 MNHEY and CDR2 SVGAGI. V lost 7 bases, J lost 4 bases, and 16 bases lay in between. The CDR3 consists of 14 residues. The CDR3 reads CASIKPGGATEAFF. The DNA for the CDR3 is TGTGCCAGCATCAAGCCCGGGGGGGCCACTGAAGCTTTCTTT.

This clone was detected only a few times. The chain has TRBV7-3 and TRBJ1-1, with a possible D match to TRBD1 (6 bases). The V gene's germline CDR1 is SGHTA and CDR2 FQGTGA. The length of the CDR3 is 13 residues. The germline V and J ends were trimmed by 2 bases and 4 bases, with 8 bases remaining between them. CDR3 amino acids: CASSLAGVTEAFF. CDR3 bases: TGTGCCAGCAGCTTAGCAGGGGTCACTGAAGCTTTCTTT.

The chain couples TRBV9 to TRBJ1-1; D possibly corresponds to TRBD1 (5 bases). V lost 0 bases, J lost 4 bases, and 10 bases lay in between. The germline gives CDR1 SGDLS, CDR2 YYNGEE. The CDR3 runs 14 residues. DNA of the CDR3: TGTGCCAGCAGCGTAGGACAGCTGACCACTGAAGCTTTCTTT. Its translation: CASSVGQLTTEAFF.

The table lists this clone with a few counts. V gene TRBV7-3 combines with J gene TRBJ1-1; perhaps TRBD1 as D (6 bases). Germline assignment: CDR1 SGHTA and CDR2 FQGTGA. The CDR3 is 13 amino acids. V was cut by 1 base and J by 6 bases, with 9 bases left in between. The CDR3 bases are TGTGCCAGCAGCTTAAACAAGGGGGCTGAAGCTTTCTTT. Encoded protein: CASSLNKGAEAFF.

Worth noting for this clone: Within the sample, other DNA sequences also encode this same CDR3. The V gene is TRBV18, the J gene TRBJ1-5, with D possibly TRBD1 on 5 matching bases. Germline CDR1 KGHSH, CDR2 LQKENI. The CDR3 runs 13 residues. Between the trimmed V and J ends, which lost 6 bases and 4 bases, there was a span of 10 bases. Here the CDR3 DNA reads TGTGCCAGCTCGCCGACAGTAAATCAGCCCCAGCATTTT. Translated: CASSPTVNQPQHF. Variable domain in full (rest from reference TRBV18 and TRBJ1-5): NAGVMQNPRHLVRRRGQEARLRCSPMKGHSHVYWYRQLPEEGLKFMVYLQKENIIDESGMPKERFSAEFPKEGPSILRIQQVVRGDSAAYFCASSPTVNQPQHFGDGTRLSIL.

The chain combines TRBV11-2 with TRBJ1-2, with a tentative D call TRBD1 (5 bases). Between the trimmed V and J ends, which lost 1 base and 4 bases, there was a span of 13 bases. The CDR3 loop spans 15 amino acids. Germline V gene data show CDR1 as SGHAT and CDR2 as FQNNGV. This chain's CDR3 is CASSLAGHLFYGYTF. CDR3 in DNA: TGTGCCAGCAGCTTAGCTGGACACCTCTTCTATGGCTACACCTTC.

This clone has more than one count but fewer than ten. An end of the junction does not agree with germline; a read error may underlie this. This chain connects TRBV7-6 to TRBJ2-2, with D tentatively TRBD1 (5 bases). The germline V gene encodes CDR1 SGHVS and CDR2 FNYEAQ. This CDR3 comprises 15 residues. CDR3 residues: CASSLGQGATGELFF. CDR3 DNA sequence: TGTGCCAGCAGTTTAGGCCAGGGCGCCACCGGGGAGCTGTTTTTT.

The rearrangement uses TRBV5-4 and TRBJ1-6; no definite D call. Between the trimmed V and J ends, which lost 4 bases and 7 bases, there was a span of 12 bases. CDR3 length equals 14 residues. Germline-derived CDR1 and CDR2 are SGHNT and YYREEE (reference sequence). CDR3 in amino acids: CASSGEGWNSPLHF. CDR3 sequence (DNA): TGTGCCAGCAGCGGGGAGGGCTGGAATTCACCCCTCCACTTT.

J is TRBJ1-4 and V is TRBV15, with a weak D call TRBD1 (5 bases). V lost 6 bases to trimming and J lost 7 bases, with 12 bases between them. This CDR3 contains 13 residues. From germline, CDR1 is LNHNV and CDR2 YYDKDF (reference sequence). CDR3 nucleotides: TGTGCCACCAGGTGGGGGGAACGTGAAAAACTGTTTTTT. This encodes CATRWGEREKLFF.

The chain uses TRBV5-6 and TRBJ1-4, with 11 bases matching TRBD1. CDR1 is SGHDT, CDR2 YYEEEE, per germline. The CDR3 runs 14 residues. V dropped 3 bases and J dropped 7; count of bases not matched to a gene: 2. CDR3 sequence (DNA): TGTGCCAGCAGCTGGACAGGGGGCGGTGAAAAACTGTTTTTT. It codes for CASSWTGGGEKLFF.

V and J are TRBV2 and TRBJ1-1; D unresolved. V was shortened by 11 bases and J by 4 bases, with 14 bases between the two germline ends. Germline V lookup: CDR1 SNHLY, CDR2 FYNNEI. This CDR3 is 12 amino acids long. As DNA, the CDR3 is TGTGCCCGCCGGACTAAGGGCACTGAAGCTTTCTTT. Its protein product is CARRTKGTEAFF.

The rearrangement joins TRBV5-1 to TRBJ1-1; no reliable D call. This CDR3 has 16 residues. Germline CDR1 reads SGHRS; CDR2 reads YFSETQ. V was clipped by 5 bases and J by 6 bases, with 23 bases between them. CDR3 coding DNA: TGCGCCAGCAGTTCTACCCTTGGGCGGGGAAGGGCTGAAGCTTTCTTT. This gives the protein CASSSTLGRGRAEAFF.

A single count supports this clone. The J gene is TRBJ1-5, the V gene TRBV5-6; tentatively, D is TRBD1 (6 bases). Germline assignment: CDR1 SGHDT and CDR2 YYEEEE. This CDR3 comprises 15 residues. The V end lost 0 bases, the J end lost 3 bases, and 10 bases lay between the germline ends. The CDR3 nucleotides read TGTGCCAGCAGCTTGGCCGGACAGATCAATCAGCCCCAGCATTTT. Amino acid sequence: CASSLAGQINQPQHF.

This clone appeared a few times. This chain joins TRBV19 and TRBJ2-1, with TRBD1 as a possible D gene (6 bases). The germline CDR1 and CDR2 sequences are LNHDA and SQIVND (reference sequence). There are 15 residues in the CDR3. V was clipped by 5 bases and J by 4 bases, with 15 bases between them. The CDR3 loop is CASSADSSIYNEQFF. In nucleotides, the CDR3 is TGTGCCAGTAGTGCGGACAGTTCAATTTACAATGAGCAGTTCTTC.

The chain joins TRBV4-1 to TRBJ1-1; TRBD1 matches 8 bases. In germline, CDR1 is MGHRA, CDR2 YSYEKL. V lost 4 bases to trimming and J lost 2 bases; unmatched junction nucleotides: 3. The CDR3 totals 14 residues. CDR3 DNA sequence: TGCGCCAGCAGCCGGGACAGGAAAAACACTGAAGCTTTCTTT. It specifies CASSRDRKNTEAFF.

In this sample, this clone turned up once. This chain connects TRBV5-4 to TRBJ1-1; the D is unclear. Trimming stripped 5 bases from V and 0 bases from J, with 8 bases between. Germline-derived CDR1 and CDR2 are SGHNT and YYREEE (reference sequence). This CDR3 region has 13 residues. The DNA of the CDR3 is TGTGCCAGCAGACGTCAGTTGAACACTGAAGCTTTCTTT. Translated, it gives CASRRQLNTEAFF.